This TCR beta chain is drawn from a study of cytomegalovirus exposure and HLA in healthy donors. Details on this clone: Its specificity is not known.

Use of 60 Vbeta and 13 Jbeta primers characterized the PCR. Profiled with immunoSEQ multiplex PCR; TCRdb holds only in-frame clones, not every one. The sample shows 65,000 to 90,000 clones, nearly 80% of them seen only once. Study results and caveats: In vitro experiments confirmed that a few CMV-associated chains were specific for CMV antigens.

The clonotype was recovered from a woman in her 40s in good health and CMV-seropositive. Sequencing was done on a sample of PBMCs.

The CDR3 coding sequence is TGCGCCAGCAGCTGGAGCCGGGACAGGGGGAAAGAAGCTTTCTTT. Its translation is CASSWSRDRGKEAFF. J is TRBJ1-1 and V is TRBV5-1, with 11 bases identical to TRBD1. With V trimmed by 3 bases and J by 8 bases, 9 bases remained unmatched. The CDR3 spans 15 residues. Germline assignment: CDR1 SGHRS and CDR2 YFSETQ.